This is a list of T cell receptor beta chains from one sample in a study of blood T cell repertoires in COVID-19. Libraries were prepared by immunoSEQ multiplex PCR; TCRdb keeps only in-frame clonotypes and omits some of them. The data contain about 200,000 clones, around 83% of them singletons. The sample taken for sequencing was peripheral blood. Source of these receptors: a woman of 80 years or more with acute or convalescent COVID-19. The CDR3 runs from the conserved cysteine through the conserved F or W. The D gene is left open where the match is weak. Only part of the rows carry a size: once, few, many, or a class if the clone is expanded.

V gene,clone size,D gene,J gene,CDR3 protein,CDR3 DNA
TRBV19,few,NA,TRBJ1-4,CASSRTPRGGEKLFF,TGTGCCAGTAGTCGGACACCTCGGGGGGGTGAAAAACTGTTTTTT
TRBV7-2,NA,TRBD1,TRBJ2-1,CASSLVGTGGYNEQFF,TGTGCCAGCAGCTTAGTAGGGACAGGGGGATACAATGAGCAGTTCTTC
TRBV12-1,NA,NA,TRBJ2-1,CASSFAPPKEDWSSYNEQFF,TGTGCCAGCAGCTTTGCGCCCCCCAAGGAGGATTGGAGCTCCTACAATGAGCAGTTCTTC
TRBV21-1,NA,NA,TRBJ2-7,CASYPWRETIEQYF,TGTGCCAGCTACCCCTGGAGGGAGACGATCGAGCAGTACTTC
TRBV5-1,NA,NA,TRBJ2-2,CASSFIVQNPGELFF,TGCGCCAGCAGCTTTATTGTACAAAACCCCGGGGAGCTGTTTTTT
TRBV6-5,once,NA,TRBJ2-5,CASSYRRRETQYF,TGTGCCAGCAGTTACAGAAGGAGAGAGACCCAGTACTTC
TRBV7-2,NA,TRBD2,TRBJ2-7,CASSLTSGHGYEQYF,TGTGCCAGCAGCCTCACTAGCGGACATGGCTACGAGCAGTACTTC
TRBV2,NA,NA,TRBJ1-4,CASRGGSTNEKLFF,TGTGCCAGCAGGGGGGGGTCAACTAATGAAAAACTGTTTTTT
TRBV6-6,few,NA,TRBJ2-5,CASSYEGGVETQYF,TGTGCCAGCAGTTACGAAGGCGGTGTAGAGACCCAGTACTTC
TRBV2,NA,NA,TRBJ1-5,CASSGSWTVKNQPQHF,TGTGCCAGCAGTGGTTCCTGGACAGTGAAGAATCAGCCCCAGCATTTT
TRBV2,few,NA,TRBJ1-1,CASSINLAPTAEAFF,TGTGCCAGCAGTATAAATTTGGCGCCGACAGCAGAAGCTTTCTTT
TRBV4-3,NA,NA,TRBJ1-3,CASSQEWAGRNTIYF,TGCGCCAGCAGCCAAGAATGGGCAGGGAGGAACACCATATATTTT
TRBV27,NA,NA,TRBJ2-5,CASSLSTGQETQYF,TGTGCCAGCAGTTTATCGACGGGGCAAGAGACCCAGTACTTC
TRBV27,NA,NA,TRBJ1-6,CASSFDRSDNSPLHF,TGTGCCAGCAGTTTTGACAGATCCGATAATTCACCCCTCCACTTT
TRBV18,few,NA,TRBJ1-1,CASSPPSRSNTEAFF,TGTGCCAGCTCACCACCGAGCAGGTCGAACACTGAAGCTTTCTTT
TRBV2,NA,NA,TRBJ2-2,CASRGAGTGELFF,TGTGCCAGCAGAGGGGCAGGGACCGGGGAGCTGTTTTTT
TRBV19,few,NA,TRBJ1-5,CASSTRTENQPQHF,TGTGCCAGTAGTACTCGGACAGAGAATCAGCCCCAGCATTTT
TRBV5-1,NA,NA,TRBJ2-3,CASSFSFGATSTDTQYF,TGCGCCAGCAGCTTCTCGTTTGGGGCGACTAGCACAGATACGCAGTATTTT
TRBV27,few,TRBD2,TRBJ2-7,CASSLFSGGSSYEQYF,TGTGCCAGCAGTTTATTTAGCGGGGGAAGCTCCTACGAGCAGTACTTC